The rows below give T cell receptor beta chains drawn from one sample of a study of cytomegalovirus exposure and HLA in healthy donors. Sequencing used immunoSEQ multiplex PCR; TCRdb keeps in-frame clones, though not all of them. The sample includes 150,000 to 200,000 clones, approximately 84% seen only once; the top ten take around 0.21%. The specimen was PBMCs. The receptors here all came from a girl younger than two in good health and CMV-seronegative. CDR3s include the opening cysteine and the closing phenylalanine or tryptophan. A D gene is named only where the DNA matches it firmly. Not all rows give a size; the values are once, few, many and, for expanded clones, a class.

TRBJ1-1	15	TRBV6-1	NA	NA	TGTGCCAGCAGTGAATTTGGGACTTCTAACACTGAAGCTTTCTTT	CASSEFGTSNTEAFF
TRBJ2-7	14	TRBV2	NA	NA	TGTGCCAGCACTCTGGACCGCGGACTCTACGAGCAGTACTTC	CASTLDRGLYEQYF
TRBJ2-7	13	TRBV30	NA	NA	TGTGCCTGGAGTGTACACAGTTCCTACGAGCAGTACTTC	CAWSVHSSYEQYF
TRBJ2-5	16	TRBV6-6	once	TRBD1	TGTGCCAGCAGCCGACAGGGGGCGCCAGGACAAGAGACCCAGTACTTC	CASSRQGAPGQETQYF
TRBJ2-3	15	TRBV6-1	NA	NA	TGTGCCAGCAATCCCTCCGGGTTGGGCACAGATACGCAGTATTTT	CASNPSGLGTDTQYF
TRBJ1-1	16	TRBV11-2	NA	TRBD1	TGTGCCAGCAGCCTGACAGGGGTCCTTCCCCACACTGAAGCTTTCTTT	CASSLTGVLPHTEAFF
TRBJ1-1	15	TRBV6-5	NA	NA	TGTGCCAGCAGTTACTCTGGGGGGTGGAACACTGAAGCTTTCTTT	CASSYSGGWNTEAFF
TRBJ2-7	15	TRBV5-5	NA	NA	TGTGCCAGCAGCGGAGCGTTGACAGGCTCCTACGAGCAGTACTTC	CASSGALTGSYEQYF
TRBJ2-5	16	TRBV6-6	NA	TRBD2	TGTGCCAGCAGTTACAGGGATGCAGAGCGGGGGGAGACCCAGTACTTC	CASSYRDAERGETQYF
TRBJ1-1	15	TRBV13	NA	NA	TGTGCCAGCAGCTTGGGTCAGGGGACGTGGTCTGAAGCTTTCTTT	CASSLGQGTWSEAFF
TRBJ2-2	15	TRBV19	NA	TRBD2	TGTGCCAGTAGGCCGGGACTAGCGGGGTCCCGGGAGCTGTTTTTT	CASRPGLAGSRELFF
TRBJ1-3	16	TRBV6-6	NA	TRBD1	TGTGCCACGATATCAACCGGACAGGCTGAAGGAAACACCATATATTTT	CATISTGQAEGNTIYF
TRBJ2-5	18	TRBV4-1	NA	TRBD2	TGCGCCAGCAGCCTCAGGACTAGCGGGGAGGGCCTCCAAGAGACCCAGTACTTC	CASSLRTSGEGLQETQYF
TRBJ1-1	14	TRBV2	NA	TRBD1	TGTGCCAGCAGGGAGGGACAGAAGAACACTGAAGCTTTCTTT	CASREGQKNTEAFF
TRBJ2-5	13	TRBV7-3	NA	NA	TGTGCCAGCAGCTTACATCACCAAGAGACCCAGTACTTC	CASSLHHQETQYF
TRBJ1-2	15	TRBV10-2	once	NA	TGCGCCAGCAGTGATACTTTCAGGGCTTTCTATGGCTACACCTTC	CASSDTFRAFYGYTF
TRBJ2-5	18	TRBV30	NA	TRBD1	TGTGCCTGGAGTGTACGTACGTCTACAGGGGCTCCCCAAGAGACCCAGTACTTC	CAWSVRTSTGAPQETQYF
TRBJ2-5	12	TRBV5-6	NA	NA	TGTGCCAGCAGCTTGCCTCGAGAGACCCAGTACTTC	CASSLPRETQYF
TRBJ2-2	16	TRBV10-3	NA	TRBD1	TGTGCCATCAGTGATTCGGGACAGGGCTTATCAGGGGAGCTGTTTTTT	CAISDSGQGLSGELFF
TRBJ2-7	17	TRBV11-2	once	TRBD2	TGTGCCAGCAGCCCGCAGACTAGCGGGAGCCTATTGTACGAGCAGTACTTC	CASSPQTSGSLLYEQYF
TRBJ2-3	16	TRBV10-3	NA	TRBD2	TGTGCCATCATGACCGGGACTAGCGGGGGGGGGTTGTCGCAGTATTTT	CAIMTGTSGGGLSQYF
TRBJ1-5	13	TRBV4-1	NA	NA	TGCGCCAGCAGCCAAAAAGGGGGTCAGCCCCAGCATTTT	CASSQKGGQPQHF
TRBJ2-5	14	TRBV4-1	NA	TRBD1	TGCGCCAGCAGCCAACAGGGGGCAGGAGAGACCCAGTACTTC	CASSQQGAGETQYF
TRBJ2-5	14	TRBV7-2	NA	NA	TGTGCCAGCAGCTTAGGACTGGTGCAAGAGACCCAGTACTTC	CASSLGLVQETQYF
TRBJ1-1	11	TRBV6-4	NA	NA	TGTTTTAACTGCGGGAGCACTGAAGCTTTCTTT	CFNCGSTEAFF
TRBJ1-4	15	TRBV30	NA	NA	TGTGCCTGGAGAACCCCGACCGAGCGGCGAGAAAAACTGTTTTTT	CAWRTPTERREKLFF
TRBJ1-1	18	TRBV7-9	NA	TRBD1	TGTGCCAGCAGCGTTACCGGGACAGGGGGTTGGGTGAACACTGAAGCTTTCTTT	CASSVTGTGGWVNTEAFF
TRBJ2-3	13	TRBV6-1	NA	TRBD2	TGTGCCACACAGCGGGGGGACACAGATACGCAGTATTTT	CATQRGDTDTQYF
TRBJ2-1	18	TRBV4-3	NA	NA	TGCGCCAGCAGCCAAGATGAAGGTTTCTACGGGAGCGGTAATGAGCAGTTCTTC	CASSQDEGFYGSGNEQFF
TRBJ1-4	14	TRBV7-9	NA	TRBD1	TGTTCCAGCAGCTTGGGGACAGGGGATGAAAAACTGTTTTTT	CSSSLGTGDEKLFF
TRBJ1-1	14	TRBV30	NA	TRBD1	TGTGCCTGGCAACAGGGGTACGTGAACACTGAAGCTTTCTTT	CAWQQGYVNTEAFF
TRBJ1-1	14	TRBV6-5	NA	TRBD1	TGTGCCAGCAGACAACAGGGGGGAGGCACTGAAGCTTTCTTT	CASRQQGGGTEAFF
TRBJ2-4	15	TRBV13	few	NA	TGTGCCAGCAGCTTAGACGGACTAGCCAAAAACATTCAGTACTTC	CASSLDGLAKNIQYF
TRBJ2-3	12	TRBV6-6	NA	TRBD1	TGTGCCAGTGCAGGGGGTTCAGATACGCAGTATTTT	CASAGGSDTQYF
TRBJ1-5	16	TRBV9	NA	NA	TGTGCCAGCATCAACATCAGGCCCTCCTTCAATCAGCCCCAGCATTTT	CASINIRPSFNQPQHF
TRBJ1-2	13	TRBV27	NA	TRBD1	TGTGCCAGTGCAAAGACAGGGATGTATGGCTACACCTTC	CASAKTGMYGYTF
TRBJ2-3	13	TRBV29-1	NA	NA	TGCAGCGTTATCCCTCGGGTGGAAGATACGCAGTATTTT	CSVIPRVEDTQYF